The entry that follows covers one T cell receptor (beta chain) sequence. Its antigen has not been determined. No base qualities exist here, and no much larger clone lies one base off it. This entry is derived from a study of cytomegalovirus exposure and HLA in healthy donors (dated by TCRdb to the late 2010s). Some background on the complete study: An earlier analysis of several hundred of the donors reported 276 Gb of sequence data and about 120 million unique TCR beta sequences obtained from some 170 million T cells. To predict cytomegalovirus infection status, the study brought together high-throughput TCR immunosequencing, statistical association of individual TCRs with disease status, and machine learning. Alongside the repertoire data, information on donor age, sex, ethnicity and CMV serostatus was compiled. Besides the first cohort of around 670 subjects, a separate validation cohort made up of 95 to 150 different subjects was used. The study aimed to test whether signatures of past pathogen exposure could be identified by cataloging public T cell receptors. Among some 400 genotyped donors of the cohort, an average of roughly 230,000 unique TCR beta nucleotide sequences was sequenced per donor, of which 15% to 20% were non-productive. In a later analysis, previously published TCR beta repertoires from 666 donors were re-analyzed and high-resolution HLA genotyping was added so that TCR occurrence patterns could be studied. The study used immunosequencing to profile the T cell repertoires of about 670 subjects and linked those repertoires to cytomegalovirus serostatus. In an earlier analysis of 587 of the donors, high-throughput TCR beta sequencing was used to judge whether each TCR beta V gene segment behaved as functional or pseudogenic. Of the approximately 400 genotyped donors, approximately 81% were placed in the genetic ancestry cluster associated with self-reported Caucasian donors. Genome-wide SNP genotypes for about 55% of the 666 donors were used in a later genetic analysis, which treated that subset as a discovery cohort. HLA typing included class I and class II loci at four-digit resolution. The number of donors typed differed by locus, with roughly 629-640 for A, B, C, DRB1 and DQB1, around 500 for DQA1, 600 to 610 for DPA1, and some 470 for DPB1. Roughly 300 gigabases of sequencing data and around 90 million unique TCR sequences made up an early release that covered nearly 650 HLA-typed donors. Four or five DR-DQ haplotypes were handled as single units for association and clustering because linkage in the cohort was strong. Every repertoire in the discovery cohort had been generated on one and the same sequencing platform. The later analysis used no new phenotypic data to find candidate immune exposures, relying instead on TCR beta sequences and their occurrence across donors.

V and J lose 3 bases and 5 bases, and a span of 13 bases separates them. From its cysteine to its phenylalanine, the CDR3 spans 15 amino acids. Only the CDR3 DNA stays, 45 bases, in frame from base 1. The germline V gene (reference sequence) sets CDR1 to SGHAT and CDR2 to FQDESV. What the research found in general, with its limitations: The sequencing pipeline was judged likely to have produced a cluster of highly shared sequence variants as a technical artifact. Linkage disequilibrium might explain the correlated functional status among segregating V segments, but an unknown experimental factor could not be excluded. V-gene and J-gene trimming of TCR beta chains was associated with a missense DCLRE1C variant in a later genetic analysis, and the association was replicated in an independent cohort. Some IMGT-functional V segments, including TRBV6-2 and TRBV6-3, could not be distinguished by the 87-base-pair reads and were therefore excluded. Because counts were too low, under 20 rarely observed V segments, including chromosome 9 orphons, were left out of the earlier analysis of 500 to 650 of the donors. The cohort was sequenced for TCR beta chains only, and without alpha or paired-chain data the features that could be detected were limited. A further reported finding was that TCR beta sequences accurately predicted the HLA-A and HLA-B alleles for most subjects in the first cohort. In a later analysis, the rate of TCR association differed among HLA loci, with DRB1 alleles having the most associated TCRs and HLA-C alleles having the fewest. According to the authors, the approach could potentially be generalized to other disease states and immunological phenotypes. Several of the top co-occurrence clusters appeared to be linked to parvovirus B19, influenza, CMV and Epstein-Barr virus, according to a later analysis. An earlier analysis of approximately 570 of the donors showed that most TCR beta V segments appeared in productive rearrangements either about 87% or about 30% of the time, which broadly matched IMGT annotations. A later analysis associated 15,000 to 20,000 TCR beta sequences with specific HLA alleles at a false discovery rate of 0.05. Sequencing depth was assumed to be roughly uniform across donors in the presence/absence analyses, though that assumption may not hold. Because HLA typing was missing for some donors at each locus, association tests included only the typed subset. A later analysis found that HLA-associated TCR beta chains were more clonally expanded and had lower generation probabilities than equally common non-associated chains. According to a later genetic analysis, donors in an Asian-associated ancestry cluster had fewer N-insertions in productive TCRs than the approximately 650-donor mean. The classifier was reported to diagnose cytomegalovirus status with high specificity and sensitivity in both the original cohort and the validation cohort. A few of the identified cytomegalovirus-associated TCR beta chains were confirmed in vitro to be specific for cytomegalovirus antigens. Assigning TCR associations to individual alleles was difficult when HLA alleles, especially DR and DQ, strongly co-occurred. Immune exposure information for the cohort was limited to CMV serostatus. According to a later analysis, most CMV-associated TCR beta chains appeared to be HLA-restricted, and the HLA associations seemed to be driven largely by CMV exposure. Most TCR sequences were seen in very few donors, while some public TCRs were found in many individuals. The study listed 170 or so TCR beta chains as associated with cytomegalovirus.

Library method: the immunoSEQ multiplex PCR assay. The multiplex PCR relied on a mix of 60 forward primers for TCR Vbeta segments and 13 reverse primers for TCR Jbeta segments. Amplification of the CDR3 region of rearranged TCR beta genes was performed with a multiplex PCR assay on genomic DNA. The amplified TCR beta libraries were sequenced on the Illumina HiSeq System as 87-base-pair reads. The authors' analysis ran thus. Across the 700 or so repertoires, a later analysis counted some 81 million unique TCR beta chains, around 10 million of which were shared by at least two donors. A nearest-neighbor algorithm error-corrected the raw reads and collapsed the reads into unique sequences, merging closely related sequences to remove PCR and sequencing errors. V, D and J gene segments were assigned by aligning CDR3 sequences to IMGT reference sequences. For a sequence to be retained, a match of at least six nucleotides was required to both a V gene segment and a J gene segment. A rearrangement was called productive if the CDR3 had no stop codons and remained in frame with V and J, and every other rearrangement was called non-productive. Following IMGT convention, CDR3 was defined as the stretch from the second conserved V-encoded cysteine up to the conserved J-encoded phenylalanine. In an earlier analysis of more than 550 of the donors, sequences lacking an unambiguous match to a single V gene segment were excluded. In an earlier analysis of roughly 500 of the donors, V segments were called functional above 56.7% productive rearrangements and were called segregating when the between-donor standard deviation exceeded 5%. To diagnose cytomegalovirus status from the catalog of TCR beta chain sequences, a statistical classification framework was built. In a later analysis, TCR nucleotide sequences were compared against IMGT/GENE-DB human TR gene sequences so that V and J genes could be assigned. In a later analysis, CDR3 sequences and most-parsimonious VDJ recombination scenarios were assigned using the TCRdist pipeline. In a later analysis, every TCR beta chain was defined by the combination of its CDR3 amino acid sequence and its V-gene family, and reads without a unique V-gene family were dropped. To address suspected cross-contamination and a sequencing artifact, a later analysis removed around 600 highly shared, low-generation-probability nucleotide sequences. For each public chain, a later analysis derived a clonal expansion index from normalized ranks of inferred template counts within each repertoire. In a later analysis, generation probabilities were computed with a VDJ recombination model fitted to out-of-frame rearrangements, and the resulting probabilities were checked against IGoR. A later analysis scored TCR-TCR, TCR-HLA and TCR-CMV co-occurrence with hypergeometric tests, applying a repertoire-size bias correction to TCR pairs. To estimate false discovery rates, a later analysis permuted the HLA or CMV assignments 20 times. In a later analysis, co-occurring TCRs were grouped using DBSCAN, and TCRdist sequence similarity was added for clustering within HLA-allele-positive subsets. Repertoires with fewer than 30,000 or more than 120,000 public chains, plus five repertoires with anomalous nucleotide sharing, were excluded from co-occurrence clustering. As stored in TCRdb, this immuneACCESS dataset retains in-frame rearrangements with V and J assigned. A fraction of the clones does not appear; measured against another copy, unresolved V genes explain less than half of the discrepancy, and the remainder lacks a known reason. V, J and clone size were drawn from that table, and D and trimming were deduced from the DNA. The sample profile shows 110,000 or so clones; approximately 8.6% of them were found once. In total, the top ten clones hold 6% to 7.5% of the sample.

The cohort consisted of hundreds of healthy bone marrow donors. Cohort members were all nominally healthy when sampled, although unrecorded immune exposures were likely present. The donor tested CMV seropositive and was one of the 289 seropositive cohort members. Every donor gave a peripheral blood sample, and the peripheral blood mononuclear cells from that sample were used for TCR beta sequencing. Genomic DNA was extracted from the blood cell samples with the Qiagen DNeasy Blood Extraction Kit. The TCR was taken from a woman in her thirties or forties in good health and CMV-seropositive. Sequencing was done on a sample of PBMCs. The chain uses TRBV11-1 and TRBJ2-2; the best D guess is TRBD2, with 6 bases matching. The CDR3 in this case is CASSLEGSITGELFF. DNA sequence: TGTGCCAGCAGCTTGGAGGGATCGATTACCGGGGAGCTGTTTTTT.